This is a list of T cell receptor beta chains from one sample in a study of blood T cell repertoires in COVID-19. Libraries were prepared by immunoSEQ multiplex PCR; TCRdb keeps only in-frame clonotypes and omits some of them. The sample records some 380,000 clones, 85% to 90% being singletons. The sample taken for sequencing was peripheral blood. These receptors all stem from a young man with active or convalescent COVID-19. CDR3s include the opening cysteine and the closing phenylalanine or tryptophan. Each record gives: J gene, V gene, CDR3 protein.

J gene: TRBJ2-7
V gene: TRBV7-9
CDR3 protein: CASSPGFAYEQYF

J gene: TRBJ1-4
V gene: TRBV29-1
CDR3 protein: CSARQGGGEKLFF

J gene: TRBJ2-2
V gene: TRBV7-8
CDR3 protein: CASSLRVGPGTGELFF

J gene: TRBJ1-6
V gene: TRBV11-2
CDR3 protein: CASRQGNYNSPLHF

J gene: TRBJ2-7
V gene: TRBV7-3
CDR3 protein: CASSSTGTGANEQYF

J gene: TRBJ2-5
V gene: TRBV19
CDR3 protein: CASSGSGRSGETQYF

J gene: TRBJ1-2
V gene: TRBV28
CDR3 protein: CASSLIPGYYGYTF

J gene: TRBJ1-4
V gene: TRBV28
CDR3 protein: CASPWTDDEKLFF

J gene: TRBJ2-5
V gene: TRBV4-2
CDR3 protein: CASSQDSVNLQETQYF

J gene: TRBJ2-1
V gene: TRBV3-1/TRBV3-2
CDR3 protein: CASSPNLAGGRDEQFF

J gene: TRBJ1-2
V gene: TRBV9
CDR3 protein: CASSPSQGIYGYTF

J gene: TRBJ2-1
V gene: TRBV12-5
CDR3 protein: CASGSYSYNEQFF

J gene: TRBJ2-5
V gene: TRBV5-1
CDR3 protein: CASSLGADQETQYF

J gene: TRBJ1-2
V gene: TRBV7-9
CDR3 protein: CASTLEGTVRNYGYTF

J gene: TRBJ1-1
V gene: TRBV11-2
CDR3 protein: CASSLVTVRTNTEAFF

J gene: TRBJ1-6
V gene: TRBV14
CDR3 protein: CASSRDIGNSPLHF

J gene: TRBJ2-2
V gene: TRBV11-2
CDR3 protein: CASSLVESYTGELFF

J gene: TRBJ1-1
V gene: TRBV7-8
CDR3 protein: CASSSEENTEAFF

J gene: TRBJ1-2
V gene: TRBV21-1
CDR3 protein: CASSKVFGTENGYTF

J gene: TRBJ2-7
V gene: TRBV3-1/TRBV3-2
CDR3 protein: CASSHFDWVREQYF

J gene: TRBJ2-5
V gene: TRBV28
CDR3 protein: CASSTQGTYQETQYF

J gene: TRBJ1-3
V gene: TRBV2
CDR3 protein: CASSDPGGASGNTIYF

J gene: TRBJ1-3
V gene: TRBV5-6
CDR3 protein: CASSLGPPVSGNTIYF

J gene: TRBJ1-3
V gene: TRBV10-3
CDR3 protein: CAISEVEGNTIYF

J gene: TRBJ1-5
V gene: TRBV15
CDR3 protein: CATSRDGSEEGRSNQPQHF

J gene: TRBJ2-1
V gene: TRBV19
CDR3 protein: CASSTALWGRGSYNEQFF

J gene: TRBJ1-1
V gene: TRBV9
CDR3 protein: CASSPRGPTENTEAFF

J gene: TRBJ2-3
V gene: TRBV28
CDR3 protein: CASSPRLSDTQYF

J gene: TRBJ1-5
V gene: TRBV6-1
CDR3 protein: CASSDRDFVQPQHF

J gene: TRBJ2-1
V gene: TRBV21-1
CDR3 protein: CASSNNRYKEQFNEQFF

J gene: TRBJ1-1
V gene: TRBV30
CDR3 protein: CAWTNPTGGMNTEAFF

J gene: TRBJ1-4
V gene: TRBV5-1
CDR3 protein: CASSFLGGVEKLFF

J gene: TRBJ2-7
V gene: TRBV6-5
CDR3 protein: CASSSRTGTNYEQYF

J gene: TRBJ2-1
V gene: TRBV6-6
CDR3 protein: CASKGLAGGVYNEQFF